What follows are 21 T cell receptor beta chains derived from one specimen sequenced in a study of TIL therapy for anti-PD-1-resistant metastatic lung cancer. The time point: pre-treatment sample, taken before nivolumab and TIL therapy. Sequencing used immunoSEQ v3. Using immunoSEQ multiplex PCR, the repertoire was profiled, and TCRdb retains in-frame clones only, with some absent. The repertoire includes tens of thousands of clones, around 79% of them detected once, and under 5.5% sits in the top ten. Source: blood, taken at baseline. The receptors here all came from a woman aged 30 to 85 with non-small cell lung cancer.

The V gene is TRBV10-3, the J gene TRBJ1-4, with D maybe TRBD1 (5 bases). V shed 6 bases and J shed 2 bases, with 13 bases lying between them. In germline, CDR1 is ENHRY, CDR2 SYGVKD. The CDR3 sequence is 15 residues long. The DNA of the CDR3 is TGTGCCATCAGCGGAGGGGACGGCACTAATGAAAAACTGTTTTTT. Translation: CAISGGDGTNEKLFF.

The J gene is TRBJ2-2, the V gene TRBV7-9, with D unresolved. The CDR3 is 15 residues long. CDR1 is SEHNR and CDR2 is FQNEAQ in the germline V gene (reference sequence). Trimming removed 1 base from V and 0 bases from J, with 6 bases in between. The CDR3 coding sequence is TGTGCCAGCAGCTTAGGGAGATCGAACACCGGGGAGCTGTTTTTT. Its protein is CASSLGRSNTGELFF. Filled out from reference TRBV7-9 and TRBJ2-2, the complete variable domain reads DTGVSQNPRHKITKRGQNVTFRCDPISEHNRLYWYRQTLGQGPEFLTYFQNEAQLEKSRLLSDRFSAERPKGSFSTLEIQRTEQGDSAMYLCASSLGRSNTGELFFGEGSRLTVL.

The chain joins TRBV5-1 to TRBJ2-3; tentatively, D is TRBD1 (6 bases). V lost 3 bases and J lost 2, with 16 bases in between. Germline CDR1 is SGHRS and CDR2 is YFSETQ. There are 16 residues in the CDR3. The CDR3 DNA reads TGCGCCAGCAGCTCGGGCAGGGGATCACACACAGATACGCAGTATTTT. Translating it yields CASSSGRGSHTDTQYF.

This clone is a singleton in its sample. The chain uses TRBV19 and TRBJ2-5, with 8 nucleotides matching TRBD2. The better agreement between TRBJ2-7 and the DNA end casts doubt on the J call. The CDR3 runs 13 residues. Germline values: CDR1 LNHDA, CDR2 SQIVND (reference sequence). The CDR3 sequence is CASSGLAQYEQYF. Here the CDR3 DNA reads TGTGCCAGTAGTGGACTAGCACAGTACGAGCAGTACTTC.

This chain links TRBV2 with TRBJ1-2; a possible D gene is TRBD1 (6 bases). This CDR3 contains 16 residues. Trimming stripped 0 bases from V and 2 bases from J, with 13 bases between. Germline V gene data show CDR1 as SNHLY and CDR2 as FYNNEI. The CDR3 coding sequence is TGTGCCAGCAGTGAAGCGCTGAGGGGGGCGAACTATGGCTACACCTTC. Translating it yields CASSEALRGANYGYTF.

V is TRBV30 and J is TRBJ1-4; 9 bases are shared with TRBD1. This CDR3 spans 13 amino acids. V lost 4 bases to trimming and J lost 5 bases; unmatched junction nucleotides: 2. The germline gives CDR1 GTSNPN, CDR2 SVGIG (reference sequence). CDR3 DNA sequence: TGTGCCTGGACAGGACAGGGGAATGAAAAACTGTTTTTT. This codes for CAWTGQGNEKLFF. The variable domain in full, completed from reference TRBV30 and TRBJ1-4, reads SQTIHQWPATLVQPVGSPLSLECTVEGTSNPNLYWYRQAAGRGLQLLFYSVGIGQISSEVPQNLSASRPQDRQFILSSKKLLLSDSGFYLCAWTGQGNEKLFFGSGTQLSVL.

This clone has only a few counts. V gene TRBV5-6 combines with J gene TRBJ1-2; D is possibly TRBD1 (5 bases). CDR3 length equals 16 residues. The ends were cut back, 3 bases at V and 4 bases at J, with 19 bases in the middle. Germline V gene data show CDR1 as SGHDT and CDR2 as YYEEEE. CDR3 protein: CASSSISMTRGYGYTF. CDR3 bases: TGTGCCAGCAGCTCCATTTCAATGACGAGGGGCTATGGCTACACCTTC.

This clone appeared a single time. In nucleotides, the CDR3 is TGCGCCAGCAGCTTGGGGACAGGGTCGTCTGGAAACACCATATATTTT. This gives the protein CASSLGTGSSGNTIYF. The chain couples TRBV5-1 to TRBJ1-3; TRBD1 agrees at 8 bases. The CDR3 runs to 16 residues. Trimming cost V 0 bases and J 1 base; bases outside gene matches: 3. Germline V gene sequence: CDR1 SGHRS, CDR2 YFSETQ.

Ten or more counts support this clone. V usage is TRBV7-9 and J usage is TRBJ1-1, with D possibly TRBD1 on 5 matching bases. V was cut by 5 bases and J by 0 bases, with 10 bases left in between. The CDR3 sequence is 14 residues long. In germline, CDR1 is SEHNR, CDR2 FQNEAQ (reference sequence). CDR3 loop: CASSQTTVNTEAFF. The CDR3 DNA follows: TGTGCCAGCAGCCAAACGACAGTGAACACTGAAGCTTTCTTT.

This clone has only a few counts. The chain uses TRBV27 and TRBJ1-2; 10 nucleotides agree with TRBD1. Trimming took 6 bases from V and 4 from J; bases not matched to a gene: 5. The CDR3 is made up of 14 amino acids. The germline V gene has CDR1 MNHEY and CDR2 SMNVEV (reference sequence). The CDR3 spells CASRGTGAGYGYTF. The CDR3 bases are TGTGCCAGCAGGGGGACAGGGGCGGGCTATGGCTACACCTTC.

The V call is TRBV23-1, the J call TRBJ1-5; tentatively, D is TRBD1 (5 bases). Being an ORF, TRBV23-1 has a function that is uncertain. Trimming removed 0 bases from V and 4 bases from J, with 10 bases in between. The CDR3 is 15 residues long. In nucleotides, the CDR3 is TGCGCCAGCAGTCAATCGCCGGGGCTTAATCAGCCCCAGCATTTT. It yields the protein CASSQSPGLNQPQHF.

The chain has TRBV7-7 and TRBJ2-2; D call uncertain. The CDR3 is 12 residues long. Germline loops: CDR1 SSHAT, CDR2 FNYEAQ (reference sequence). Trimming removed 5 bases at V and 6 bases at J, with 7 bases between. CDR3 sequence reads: CASSPPSGELFF. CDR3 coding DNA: TGTGCCAGCAGCCCTCCCTCCGGGGAGCTGTTTTTT.

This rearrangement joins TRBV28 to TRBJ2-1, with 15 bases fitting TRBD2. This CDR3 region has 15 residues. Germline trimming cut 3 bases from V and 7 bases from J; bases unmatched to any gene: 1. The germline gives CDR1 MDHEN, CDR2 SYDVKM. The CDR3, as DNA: TGTGCCAGCAGTTTGGGGACTAGCGGGAGGAATGAGCAGTTCTTC. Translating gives CASSLGTSGRNEQFF.

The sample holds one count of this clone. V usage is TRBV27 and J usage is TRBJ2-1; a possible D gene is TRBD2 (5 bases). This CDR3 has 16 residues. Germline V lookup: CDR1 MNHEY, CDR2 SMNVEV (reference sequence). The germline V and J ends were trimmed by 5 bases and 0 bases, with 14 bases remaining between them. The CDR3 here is CASSHQKRSSYNEQFF. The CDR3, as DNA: TGTGCCAGCAGTCATCAAAAGCGGAGCTCCTACAATGAGCAGTTCTTC.

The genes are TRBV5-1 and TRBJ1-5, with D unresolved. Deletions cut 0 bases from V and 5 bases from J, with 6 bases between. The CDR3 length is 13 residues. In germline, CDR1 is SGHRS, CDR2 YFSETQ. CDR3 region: CASSLDSDQPQHF. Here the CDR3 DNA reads TGCGCCAGCAGCTTGGACAGCGATCAGCCCCAGCATTTT.

This chain's CDR3 is CASSYGSGGGYTF. In DNA, the CDR3 is TGTGCCAGCAGTTACGGTTCAGGAGGTGGCTACACCTTC. J is TRBJ1-2 and V is TRBV6-5; D gene unclear. V was clipped by 2 bases and J by 7 bases, with 11 bases between them. Germline V gives CDR1 MNHEY, CDR2 SVGAGI. The CDR3 length is 13 residues.

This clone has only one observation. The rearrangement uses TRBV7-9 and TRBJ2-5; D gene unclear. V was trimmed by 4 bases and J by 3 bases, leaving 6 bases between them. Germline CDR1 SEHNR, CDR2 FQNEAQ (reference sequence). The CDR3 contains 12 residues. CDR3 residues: CASSSMEETQYF. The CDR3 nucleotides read TGTGCCAGCAGCTCGATGGAAGAGACCCAGTACTTC.

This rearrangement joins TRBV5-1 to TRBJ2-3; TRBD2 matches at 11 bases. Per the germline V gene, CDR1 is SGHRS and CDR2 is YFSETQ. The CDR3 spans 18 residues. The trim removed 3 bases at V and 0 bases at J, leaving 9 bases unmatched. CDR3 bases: TGCGCCAGCAGCTCAACCGGGACTAGCGGATATAGCACAGATACGCAGTATTTT. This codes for CASSSTGTSGYSTDTQYF.

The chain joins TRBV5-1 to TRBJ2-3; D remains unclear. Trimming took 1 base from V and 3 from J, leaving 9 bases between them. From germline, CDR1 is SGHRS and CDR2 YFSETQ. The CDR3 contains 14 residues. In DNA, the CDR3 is TGCGCCAGCAGCTTGAAACCACCTACAGATACGCAGTATTTT. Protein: CASSLKPPTDTQYF.

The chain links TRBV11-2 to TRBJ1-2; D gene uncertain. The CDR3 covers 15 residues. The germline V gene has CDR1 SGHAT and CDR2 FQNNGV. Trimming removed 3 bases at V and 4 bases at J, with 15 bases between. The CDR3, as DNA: TGTGCCAGCAGCTTGGAGCGTCAGCAACTCTATGGCTACACCTTC. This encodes CASSLERQQLYGYTF.

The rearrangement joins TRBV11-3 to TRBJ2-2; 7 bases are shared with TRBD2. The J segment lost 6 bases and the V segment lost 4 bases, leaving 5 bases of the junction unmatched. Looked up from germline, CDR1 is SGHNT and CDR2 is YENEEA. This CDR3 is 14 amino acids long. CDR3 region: CASSSRLAAGELFF. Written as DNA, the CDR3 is TGTGCCAGCAGCTCGCGACTAGCCGCCGGGGAGCTGTTTTTT.